This TCR beta chain stems from a study of shared clonotypes between healthy human individuals. Both subsets, CD45RA+ naive and CD45RA-negative memory, were split from the CD4+ cells. Germline V gene lookup returns CDR1 SEHNR and CDR2 FQNEAQ (reference sequence). The CDR3 runs to 17 residues. V lost 4 bases to trimming and J lost 2 bases; unmatched junction nucleotides: 4. Worth noting for this clone: Since a much larger clone is just one base distant, this may be a read error.

Several immunoSEQ plates held equal portions of the genomic DNA taken from each subset. Assay: immunoSEQ multiplex PCR; the TCRdb copy retains only in-frame clones and omits some. The repertoire holds around 700,000 clones, with about 80% as singletons. The TCR originated in a woman aged 25 to 39 in good health. The chain joins TRBV7-9 to TRBJ2-2; 13 bases are shared with TRBD2. Sample: memory CD4+ T cells sorted from blood. The subset denotes: CD45RA-negative fraction. In nucleotides, the CDR3 is TGTGCCAGCAGCTCCGGACTAGCGGGAGTCAACACCGGGGAGCTGTTTTTT. Amino acid sequence: CASSSGLAGVNTGELFF.